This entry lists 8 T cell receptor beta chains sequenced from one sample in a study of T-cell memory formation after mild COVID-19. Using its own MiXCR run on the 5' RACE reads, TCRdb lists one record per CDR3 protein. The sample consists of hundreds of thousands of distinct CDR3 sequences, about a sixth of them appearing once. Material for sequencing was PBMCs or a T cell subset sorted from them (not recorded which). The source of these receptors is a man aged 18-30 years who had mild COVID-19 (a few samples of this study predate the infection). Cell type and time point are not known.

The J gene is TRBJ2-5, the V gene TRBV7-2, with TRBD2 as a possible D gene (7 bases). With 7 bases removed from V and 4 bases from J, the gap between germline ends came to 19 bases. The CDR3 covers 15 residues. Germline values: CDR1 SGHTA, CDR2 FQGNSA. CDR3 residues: CASNSVGGPGETQYF. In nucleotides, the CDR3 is TGTGCCAGCAATTCCGTGGGGGGGCCGGGAGAGACCCAGTACTTC.

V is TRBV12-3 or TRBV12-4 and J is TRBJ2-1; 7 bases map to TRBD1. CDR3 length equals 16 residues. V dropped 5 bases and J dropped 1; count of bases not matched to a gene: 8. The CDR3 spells CASSLTTRGSYNEQFF. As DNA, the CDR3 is TGTGCCAGCAGTCTCACCACCAGGGGGTCCTACAATGAGCAGTTCTTC.

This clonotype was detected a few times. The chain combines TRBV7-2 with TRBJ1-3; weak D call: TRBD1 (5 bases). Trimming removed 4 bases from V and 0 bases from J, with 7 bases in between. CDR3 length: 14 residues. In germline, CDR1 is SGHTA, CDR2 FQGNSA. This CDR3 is CASSSQGSGNTIYF. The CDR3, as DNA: TGTGCCAGCAGCTCTCAGGGCTCTGGAAACACCATATATTTT.

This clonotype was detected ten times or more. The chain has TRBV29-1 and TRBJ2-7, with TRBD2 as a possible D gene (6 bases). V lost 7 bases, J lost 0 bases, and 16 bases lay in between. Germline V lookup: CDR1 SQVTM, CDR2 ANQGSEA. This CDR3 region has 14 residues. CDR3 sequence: CSAEVRGSSYEQYF. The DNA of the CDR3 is TGCAGCGCCGAGGTGCGGGGAAGCTCCTACGAGCAGTACTTC.

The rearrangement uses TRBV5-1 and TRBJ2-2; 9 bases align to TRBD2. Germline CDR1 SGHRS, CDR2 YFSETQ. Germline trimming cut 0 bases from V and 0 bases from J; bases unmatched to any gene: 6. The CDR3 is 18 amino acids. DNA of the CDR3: TGCGCCAGCAGCTTGGAGTTGCGGGGGGGCGCGAACACCGGGGAGCTGTTTTTT. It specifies CASSLELRGGANTGELFF.

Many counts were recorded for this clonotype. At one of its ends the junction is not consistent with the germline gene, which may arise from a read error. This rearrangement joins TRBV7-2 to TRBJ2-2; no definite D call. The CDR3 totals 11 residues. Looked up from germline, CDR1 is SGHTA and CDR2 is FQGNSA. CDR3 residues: CASSFGGELFF. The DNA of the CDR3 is TGCGCCAGCAGCTTTGGCGGGGAGCTGTTTTTT.

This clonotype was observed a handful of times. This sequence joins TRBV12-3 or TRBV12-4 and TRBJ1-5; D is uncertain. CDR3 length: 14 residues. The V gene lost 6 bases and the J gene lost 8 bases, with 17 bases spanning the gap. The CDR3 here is CASSPREFIKPQHF. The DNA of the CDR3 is TGTGCCAGCAGCCCCCGGGAATTTATCAAGCCCCAGCATTTT.

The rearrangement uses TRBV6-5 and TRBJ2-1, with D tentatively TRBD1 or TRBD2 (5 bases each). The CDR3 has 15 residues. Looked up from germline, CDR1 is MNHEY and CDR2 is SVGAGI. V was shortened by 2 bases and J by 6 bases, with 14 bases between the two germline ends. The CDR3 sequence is CASSYGGAGANEQFF. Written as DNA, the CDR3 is TGTGCCAGCAGTTACGGTGGGGCCGGGGCCAATGAGCAGTTCTTC.